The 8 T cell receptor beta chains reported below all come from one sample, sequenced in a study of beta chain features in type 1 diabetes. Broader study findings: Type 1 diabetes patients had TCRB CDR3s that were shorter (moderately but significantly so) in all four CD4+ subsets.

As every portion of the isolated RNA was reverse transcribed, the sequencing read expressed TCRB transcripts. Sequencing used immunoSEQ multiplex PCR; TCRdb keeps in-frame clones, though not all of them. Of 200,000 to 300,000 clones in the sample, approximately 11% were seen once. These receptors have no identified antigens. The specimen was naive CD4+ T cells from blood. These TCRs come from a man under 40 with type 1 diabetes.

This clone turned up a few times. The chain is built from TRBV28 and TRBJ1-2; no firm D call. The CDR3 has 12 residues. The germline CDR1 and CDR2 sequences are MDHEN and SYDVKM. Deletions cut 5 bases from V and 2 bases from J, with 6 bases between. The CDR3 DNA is TGTGCCAGCAGTATCCAAAACTATGGCTACACCTTC. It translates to CASSIQNYGYTF.

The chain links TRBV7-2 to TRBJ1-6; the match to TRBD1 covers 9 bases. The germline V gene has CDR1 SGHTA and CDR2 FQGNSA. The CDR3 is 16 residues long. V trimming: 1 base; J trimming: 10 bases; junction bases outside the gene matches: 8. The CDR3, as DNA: TGTGCCAGCAGCTTAGGGGTACGGACAGGGGACTCACCCCTCCACTTT. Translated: CASSLGVRTGDSPLHF.

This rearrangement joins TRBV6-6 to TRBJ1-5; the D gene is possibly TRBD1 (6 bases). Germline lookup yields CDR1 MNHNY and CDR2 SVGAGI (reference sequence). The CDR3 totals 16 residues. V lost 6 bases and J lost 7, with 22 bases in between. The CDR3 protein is CASRSPTQGFKQPQHF. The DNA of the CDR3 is TGTGCCAGCAGAAGTCCCACACAGGGATTTAAACAGCCCCAGCATTTT.

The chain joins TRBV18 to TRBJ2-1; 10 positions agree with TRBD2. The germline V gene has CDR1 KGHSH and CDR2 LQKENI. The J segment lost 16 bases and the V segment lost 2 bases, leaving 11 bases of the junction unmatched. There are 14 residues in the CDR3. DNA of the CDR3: TGTGCCAGCTCACCAGGACTAGCGGCAGATACTTCATTCTTC. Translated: CASSPGLAADTSFF.

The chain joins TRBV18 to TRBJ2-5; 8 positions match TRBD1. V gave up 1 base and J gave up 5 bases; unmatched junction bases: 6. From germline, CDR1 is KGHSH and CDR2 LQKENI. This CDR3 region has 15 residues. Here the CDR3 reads CASSPRTGNGETQYF. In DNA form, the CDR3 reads TGTGCCAGCTCACCACGGACAGGGAACGGGGAGACCCAGTACTTC.

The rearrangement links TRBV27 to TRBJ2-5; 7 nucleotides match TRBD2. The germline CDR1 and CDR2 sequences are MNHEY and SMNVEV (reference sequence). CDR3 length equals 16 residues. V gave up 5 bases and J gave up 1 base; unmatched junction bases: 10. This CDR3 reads CASSPRLAISQETQYF. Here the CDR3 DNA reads TGTGCCAGCAGTCCCCGACTAGCAATCAGCCAAGAGACCCAGTACTTC.

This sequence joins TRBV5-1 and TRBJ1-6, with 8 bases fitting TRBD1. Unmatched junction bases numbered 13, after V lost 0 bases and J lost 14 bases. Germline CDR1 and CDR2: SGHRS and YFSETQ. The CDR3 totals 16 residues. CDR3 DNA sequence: TGCGCCAGCAGCTTGGTGGCAGGGGGCGGCTTGGCGACCCTCCACTTT. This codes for CASSLVAGGGLATLHF.

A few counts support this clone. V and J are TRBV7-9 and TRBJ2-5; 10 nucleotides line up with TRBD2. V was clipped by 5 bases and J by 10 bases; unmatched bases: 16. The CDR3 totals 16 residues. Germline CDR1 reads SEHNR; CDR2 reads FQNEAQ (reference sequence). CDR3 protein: CASSPPERGGPGDQYF. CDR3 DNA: TGTGCCAGCAGCCCCCCTGAGCGGGGGGGCCCTGGGGACCAGTACTTC. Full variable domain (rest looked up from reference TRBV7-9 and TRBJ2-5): DTGVSQNPRHKITKRGQNVTFRCDPISEHNRLYWYRQTLGQGPEFLTYFQNEAQLEKSRLLSDRFSAERPKGSFSTLEIQRTEQGDSAMYLCASSPPERGGPGDQYFGPGTRLLVL.